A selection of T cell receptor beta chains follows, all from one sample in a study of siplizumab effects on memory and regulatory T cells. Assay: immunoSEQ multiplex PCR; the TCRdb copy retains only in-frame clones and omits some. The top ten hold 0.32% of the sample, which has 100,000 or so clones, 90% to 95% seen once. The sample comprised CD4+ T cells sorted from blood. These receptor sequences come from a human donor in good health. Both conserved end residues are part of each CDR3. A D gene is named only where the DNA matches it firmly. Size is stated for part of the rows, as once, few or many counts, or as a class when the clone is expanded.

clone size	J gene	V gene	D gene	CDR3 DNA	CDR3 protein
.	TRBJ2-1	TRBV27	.	TGTGCCAGCAGTTCCGTCTCCTCGGGTGAGAATGAGCAGTTCTTC	CASSSVSSGENEQFF
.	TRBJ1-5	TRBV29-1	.	TGCAGCGTTGAAATCGGTTCGGGGGGCAATCAGCCCCAGCATTTT	CSVEIGSGGNQPQHF
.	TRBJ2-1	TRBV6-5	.	TGTGCCAGCAGTTACAAAGCTGCCGGATACAATGAGCAGTTCTTC	CASSYKAAGYNEQFF
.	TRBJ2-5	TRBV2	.	TGTGCCAGCAGTCCGGCCCAAGAGACCCAGTACTTC	CASSPAQETQYF
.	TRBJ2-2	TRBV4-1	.	TGCGCCAGCAGCCAATTCCGCCTGGCCGGGGAGCTGTTTTTT	CASSQFRLAGELFF
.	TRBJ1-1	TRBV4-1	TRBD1	TGCGCCAGCAGCCAACACAGGGGGCTGGCTGAAGCTTTCTTT	CASSQHRGLAEAFF
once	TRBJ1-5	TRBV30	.	TGTGCCTGGAGTTCGATCGGGGTGGGGGCAGGTCAGCCCCAGCATTTT	CAWSSIGVGAGQPQHF
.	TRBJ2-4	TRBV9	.	TGTGCCAGCAGCGACCGGGACCTAGTCGTTCAGTACTTC	CASSDRDLVVQYF
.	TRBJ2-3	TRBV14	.	TGTGCCAGCAGGAGGTCCGGGACAGATACGCAGTATTTT	CASRRSGTDTQYF
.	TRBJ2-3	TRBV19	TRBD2	TGTGCCAGTAGCCTGCTAGCGGGACCGGTGGATACGCAGTATTTT	CASSLLAGPVDTQYF
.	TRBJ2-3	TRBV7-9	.	TGTGCCAGCAGCTTAGGATCCGGCTTGAGCACAGATACGCAGTATTTT	CASSLGSGLSTDTQYF
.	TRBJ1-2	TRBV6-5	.	TGTGCCAGCAGTTACGGGGGTGCCACTTCTCGTGGCTACACCTTC	CASSYGGATSRGYTF
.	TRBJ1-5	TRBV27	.	TGTGCCAGCAGTTGGCGCAGGGGAGATCAGCCCCAGCATTTT	CASSWRRGDQPQHF
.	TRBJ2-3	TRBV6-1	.	TGTGCCACCGAAGGGGGAGATACGCAGTATTTT	CATEGGDTQYF
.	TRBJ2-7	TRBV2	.	TGTGCCAGCAATTCCAATTACTACGAGCAGTACTTC	CASNSNYYEQYF
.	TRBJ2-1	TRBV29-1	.	TGCAGCGTTGTAGAGGCAGGGAGGATAAATGAGCAGTTCTTC	CSVVEAGRINEQFF
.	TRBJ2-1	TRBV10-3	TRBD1	TGTGCCATCAGCGACCCGGGACAGAACAATGAGCAGTTCTTC	CAISDPGQNNEQFF
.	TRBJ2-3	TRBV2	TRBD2	TGTGCCAGCAGCCAGACTAGCGGGGGGGCAGATACGCAGTATTTT	CASSQTSGGADTQYF
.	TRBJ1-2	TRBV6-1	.	TGTGCCAGCAGTGCACTAGAGGGGTTATGGGGCTACACCTTC	CASSALEGLWGYTF
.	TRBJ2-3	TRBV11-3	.	TGTGCCAGCAGCTTAAGGGGATATGAAGATACGCAGTATTTT	CASSLRGYEDTQYF
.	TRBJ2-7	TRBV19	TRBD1	TGTGCCAGTAGTATTGGACAGGGGTCCTACGAGCAGTACTTC	CASSIGQGSYEQYF
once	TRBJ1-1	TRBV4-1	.	TGCGCCAGCAGCCAAGATCGAAGGGCCTACACTGAAGCTTTCTTT	CASSQDRRAYTEAFF
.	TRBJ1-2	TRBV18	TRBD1	TGTGCCAGCTCACCACGGACAGGCGTCTATGGCTACACCTTC	CASSPRTGVYGYTF
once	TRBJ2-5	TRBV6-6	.	TGTGCCAGCAAACCCGGGGGCGAGGTTGGGACCCAGTACTTC	CASKPGGEVGTQYF
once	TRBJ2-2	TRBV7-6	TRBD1	TGTGCCAGCAGCCCCGGACAGGGGATAAACACCGGGGAGCTGTTTTTT	CASSPGQGINTGELFF
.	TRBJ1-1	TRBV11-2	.	TGTGCCAGCAGCTTAGCAGGGAACACTGAAGCTTTCTTT	CASSLAGNTEAFF
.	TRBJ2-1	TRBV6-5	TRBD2	TGTGCCAGCAGTTACTCACCCAGCGGGAGTTCAAATGAGCAGTTCTTC	CASSYSPSGSSNEQFF
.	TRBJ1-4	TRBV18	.	TGTGCCAGCTCACCAATGTCCCCAGGCCAGGGTGAAAAACTGTTTTTT	CASSPMSPGQGEKLFF
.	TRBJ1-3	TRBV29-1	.	TGCAGCGTTGTATCACGGAACACCATATATTTT	CSVVSRNTIYF
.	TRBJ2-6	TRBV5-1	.	TGCGCCAGCAGCTTGGCCTCGGGGGCTCTAGGGGCCAACGTCCTGACTTTC	CASSLASGALGANVLTF
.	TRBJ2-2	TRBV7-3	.	TGTGCCAGCAGCTCCGGACTATCCGGGGAGCTGTTTTTT	CASSSGLSGELFF
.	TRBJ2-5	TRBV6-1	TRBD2	TGTGCCAGCAGTGAACGGCGGGAGGGCCAGACCCAGTACTTC	CASSERREGQTQYF